Described below is a single TCR beta chain sequence and its context. Antigen specificity is unknown. The PCR used 60 V beta and 13 J beta primers. Sequencing was performed with immunoSEQ multiplex PCR; in TCRdb, only in-frame clones are kept and a portion is missing. The sample has 90,000 to 140,000 clones; nearly 90% are singletons. The sample is drawn from a study of glioma-infiltrating T cells after dendritic cell vaccination. The wider study: Samples are from glioblastoma patients in Phase I and II dendritic cell vaccine trials.

Study outcomes and limitations: Survival was not directly related to TCR clonality in these patients.

Time point in this sample: after dendritic cell vaccination, including at tumor progression/relapse. No glioblastoma patient carried an isocitrate dehydrogenase mutation. Germline V gene sequence: CDR1 MNHNS, CDR2 SASEGT. The V and J ends lost 1 base and 3 bases respectively, with 7 bases between them. The length of the CDR3 is 13 residues. This sequence joins TRBV6-1 and TRBJ2-7; D remains ambiguous. The clonotype was recovered from a human donor with glioblastoma. Sequenced material: blood, taken after dendritic cell vaccination. The chain's CDR3 is CASSEGNYYEQYF. CDR3 bases: TGTGCCAGCAGTGAAGGTAACTACTACGAGCAGTACTTC.